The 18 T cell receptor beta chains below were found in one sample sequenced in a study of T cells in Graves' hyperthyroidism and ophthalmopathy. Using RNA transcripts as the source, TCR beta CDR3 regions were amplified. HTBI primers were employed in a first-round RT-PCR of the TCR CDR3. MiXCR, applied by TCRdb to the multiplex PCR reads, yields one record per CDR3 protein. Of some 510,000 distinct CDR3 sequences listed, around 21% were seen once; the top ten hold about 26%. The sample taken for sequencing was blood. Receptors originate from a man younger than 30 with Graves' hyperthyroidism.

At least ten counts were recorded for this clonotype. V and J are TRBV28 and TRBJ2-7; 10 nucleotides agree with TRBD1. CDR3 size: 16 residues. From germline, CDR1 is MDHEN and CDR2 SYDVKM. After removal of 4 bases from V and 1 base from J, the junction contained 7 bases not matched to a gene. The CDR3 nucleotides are TGTGCCAGCAGTTATTCCGGGGGACAGGGGTCCTACGAGCAGTACTTC. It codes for CASSYSGGQGSYEQYF. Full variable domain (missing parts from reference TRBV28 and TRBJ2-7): DVKVTQSSRYLVKRTGEKVFLECVQDMDHENMFWYRQDPGLGLRLIYFSYDVKMKEKGDIPEGYSVSREKKERFSLILESASTNQTSMYLCASSYSGGQGSYEQYFGPGTRLTVT.

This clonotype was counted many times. The CDR3 reads CASSSTPPYEQYF. The CDR3 coding sequence is TGTGCCAGCAGTTCGACCCCGCCCTACGAGCAGTACTTC. The V and J genes are TRBV12-3 or TRBV12-4 and TRBJ2-7; D is uncertain. This CDR3 contains 13 residues. With 4 bases removed from V and 2 bases from J, the gap between germline ends came to 9 bases.

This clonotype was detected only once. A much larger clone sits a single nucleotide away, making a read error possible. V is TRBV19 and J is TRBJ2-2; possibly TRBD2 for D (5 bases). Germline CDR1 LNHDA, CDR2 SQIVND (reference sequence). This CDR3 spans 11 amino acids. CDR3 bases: TGTGCCAGTAGTAGGGCCGGGGAGCTGTGTTTT. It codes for CASSRAGELCF.

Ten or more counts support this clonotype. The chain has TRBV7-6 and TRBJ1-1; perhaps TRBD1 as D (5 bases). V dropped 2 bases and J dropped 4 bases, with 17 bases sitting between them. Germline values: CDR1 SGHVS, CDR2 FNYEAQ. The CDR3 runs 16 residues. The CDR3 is CASSLNQGMRSTEAFF. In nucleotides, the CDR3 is TGTGCCAGCAGCTTAAATCAGGGTATGAGGAGCACTGAAGCTTTCTTT.

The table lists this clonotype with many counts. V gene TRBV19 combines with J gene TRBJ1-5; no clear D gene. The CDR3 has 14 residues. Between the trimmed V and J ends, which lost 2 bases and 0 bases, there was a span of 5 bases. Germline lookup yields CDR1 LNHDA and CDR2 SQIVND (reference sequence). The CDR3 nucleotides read TGTGCCAGTAGTATACGAATTAGCAATCAGCCCCAGCATTTT. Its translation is CASSIRISNQPQHF.

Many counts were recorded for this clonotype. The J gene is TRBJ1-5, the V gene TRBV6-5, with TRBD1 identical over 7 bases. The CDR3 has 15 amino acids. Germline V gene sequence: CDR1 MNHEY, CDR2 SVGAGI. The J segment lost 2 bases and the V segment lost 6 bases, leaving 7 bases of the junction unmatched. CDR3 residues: CASSPNRGGNQPQHF. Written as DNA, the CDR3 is TGTGCCAGCAGCCCCAACAGGGGCGGCAATCAGCCCCAGCATTTT.

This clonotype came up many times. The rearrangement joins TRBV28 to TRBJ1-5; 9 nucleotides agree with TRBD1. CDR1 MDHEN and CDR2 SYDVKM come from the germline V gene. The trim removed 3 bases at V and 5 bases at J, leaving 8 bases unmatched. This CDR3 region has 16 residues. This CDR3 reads CASSFGQGKGHQPQHF. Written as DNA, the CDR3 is TGTGCCAGCAGTTTCGGACAGGGGAAGGGACATCAGCCCCAGCATTTT.

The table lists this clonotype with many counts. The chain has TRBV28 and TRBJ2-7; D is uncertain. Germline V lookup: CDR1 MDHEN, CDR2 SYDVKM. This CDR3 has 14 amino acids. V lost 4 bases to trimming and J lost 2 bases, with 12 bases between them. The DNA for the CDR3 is TGTGCCAGCAGTTCCTTCACTACCCCCTACGAGCAGTACTTC. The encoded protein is CASSSFTTPYEQYF.

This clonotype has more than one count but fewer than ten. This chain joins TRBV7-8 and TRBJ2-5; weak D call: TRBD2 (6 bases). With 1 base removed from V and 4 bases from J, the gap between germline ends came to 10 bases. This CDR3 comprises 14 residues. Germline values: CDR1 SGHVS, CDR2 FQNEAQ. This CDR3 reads CASSLVEGRETQYF. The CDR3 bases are TGTGCCAGCAGCTTAGTGGAGGGGCGAGAGACCCAGTACTTC.

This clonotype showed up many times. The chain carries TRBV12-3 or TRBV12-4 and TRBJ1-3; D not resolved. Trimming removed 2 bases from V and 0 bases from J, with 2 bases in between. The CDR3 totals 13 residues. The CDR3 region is CASSLSSGNTIYF. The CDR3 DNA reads TGTGCCAGCAGTTTATCCTCTGGAAACACCATATATTTT.

CDR3 loop: CAISGGQGSFEQYF. CDR3 DNA: TGTGCCATCAGTGGTGGACAGGGGTCATTCGAGCAGTACTTC. The chain recombines TRBV10-3 with TRBJ2-7; 9 positions agree with TRBD1. The V gene's germline CDR1 is ENHRY and CDR2 SYGVKD. This CDR3 has 14 residues. V dropped 4 bases and J dropped 6; count of bases not matched to a gene: 7.

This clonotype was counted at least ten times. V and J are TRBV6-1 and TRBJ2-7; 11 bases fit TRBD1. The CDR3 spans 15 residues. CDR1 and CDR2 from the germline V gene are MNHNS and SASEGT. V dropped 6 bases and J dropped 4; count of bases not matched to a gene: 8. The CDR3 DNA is TGTGCCAGCAGCATCTCCGGGACAGGGGGGTACGAGCAGTACTTC. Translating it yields CASSISGTGGYEQYF.

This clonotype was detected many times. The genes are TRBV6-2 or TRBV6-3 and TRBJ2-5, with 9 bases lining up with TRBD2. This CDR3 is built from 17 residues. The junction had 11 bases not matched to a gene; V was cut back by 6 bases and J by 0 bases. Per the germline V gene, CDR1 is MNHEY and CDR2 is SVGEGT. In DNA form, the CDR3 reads TGTGCCAGCAGAATTCGTGGTAGCGGGGGAGACCAAGAGACCCAGTACTTC. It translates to CASRIRGSGGDQETQYF.

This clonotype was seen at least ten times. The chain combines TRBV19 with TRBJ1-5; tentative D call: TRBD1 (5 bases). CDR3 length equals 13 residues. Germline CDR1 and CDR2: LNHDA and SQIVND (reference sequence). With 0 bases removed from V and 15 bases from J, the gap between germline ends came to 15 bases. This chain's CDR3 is CASSIDPGTGGHF. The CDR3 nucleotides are TGTGCCAGTAGTATAGATCCGGGAACAGGTGGGCATTTT.

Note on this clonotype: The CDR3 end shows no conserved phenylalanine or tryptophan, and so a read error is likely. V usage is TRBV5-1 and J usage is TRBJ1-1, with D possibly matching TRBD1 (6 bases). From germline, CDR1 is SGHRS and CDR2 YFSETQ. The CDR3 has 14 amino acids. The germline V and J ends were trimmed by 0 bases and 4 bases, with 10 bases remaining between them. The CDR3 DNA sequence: TGCGCCAGCAGCTTGGGGGGAGGGGGCACTGAAGCTTTCTAT. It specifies CASSLGGGGTEAFY.

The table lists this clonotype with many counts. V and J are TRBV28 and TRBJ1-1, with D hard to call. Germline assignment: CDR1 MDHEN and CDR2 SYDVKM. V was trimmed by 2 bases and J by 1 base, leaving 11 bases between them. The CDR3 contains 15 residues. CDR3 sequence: CASSLRWGSNTEAFF. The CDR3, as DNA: TGTGCCAGCAGTTTACGTTGGGGTTCGAACACTGAAGCTTTCTTT.

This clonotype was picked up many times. The CDR3 is CASSPQGAQGYTF. In DNA form, the CDR3 reads TGTGCCAGCAGCCCCCAGGGGGCGCAGGGCTACACCTTC. The genes are TRBV27 and TRBJ1-2, with 8 positions matching TRBD1. In germline, CDR1 is MNHEY, CDR2 SMNVEV (reference sequence). The CDR3 spans 13 residues. Trimming took 6 bases from V and 8 from J; bases not matched to a gene: 8.

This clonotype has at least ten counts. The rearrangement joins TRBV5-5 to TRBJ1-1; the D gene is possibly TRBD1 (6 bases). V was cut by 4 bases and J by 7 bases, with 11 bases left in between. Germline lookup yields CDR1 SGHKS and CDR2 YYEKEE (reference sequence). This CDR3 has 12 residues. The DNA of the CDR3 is TGTGCCAGCAGCAACGGACAGATTGAAGCTTTCTTT. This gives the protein CASSNGQIEAFF.